The 20 T cell receptor beta chains below all came from one sample that was sequenced in a study of blood T cell repertoires in COVID-19. The method was immunoSEQ multiplex PCR; TCRdb's version includes in-frame clones alone and lacks a portion of them. The table includes a few hundred thousand clones, about nine tenths detected once. Sequencing was performed on peripheral blood. The receptors here all came from a woman aged 30 to 39 with COVID-19, enrolled during active disease.

Points on this clone: The same CDR3 is also encoded by other DNA sequences in this sample. The V gene is TRBV18, the J gene TRBJ1-2; the D is unclear. The CDR3 spans 12 residues. Trimming pared 3 bases from V and 5 bases from J, leaving 7 bases between. From germline, CDR1 is KGHSH and CDR2 LQKENI. CDR3 amino acids: CASSPGEYGYTF. DNA of the CDR3: TGTGCCAGCTCACCCGGAGAGTATGGCTACACCTTC.

J is TRBJ1-4 and V is TRBV3-1 (or the pseudogene TRBV3-2), with unresolved D. The CDR3 is 13 amino acids. V lost 0 bases, J lost 7 bases, and 6 bases lay in between. CDR1 is LGHDT and CDR2 is YNNKEL in the germline V gene (reference sequence). CDR3 sequence: CASSQDFSEKLFF. DNA of the CDR3: TGTGCCAGCAGCCAAGACTTCAGTGAAAAACTGTTTTTT.

This sequence joins TRBV24-1 and TRBJ2-1; TRBD1 might be the D (5 bases). The germline V gene encodes CDR1 KGHDR and CDR2 SFDVKD. CDR3 length equals 12 residues. The ends were cut back, 4 bases at V and 9 bases at J, with 9 bases in the middle. The CDR3: CATSEQDGEQFF. In DNA, the CDR3 is TGTGCCACCAGTGAACAGGACGGTGAGCAGTTCTTC.

V and J are TRBV29-1 and TRBJ1-1; D perhaps matches TRBD1 (6 bases). The CDR3 covers 11 residues. Between the trimmed V and J ends, which lost 5 bases and 9 bases, there was a span of 13 bases. Germline V gene sequence: CDR1 SQVTM, CDR2 ANQGSEA. Here the CDR3 reads CSVTQQGKAFF. DNA of the CDR3: TGCAGCGTTACCCAACAGGGAAAAGCTTTCTTT.

The table lists this clone with a count of one. This chain connects TRBV5-1 to TRBJ1-1, with 7 bases that match TRBD1. This CDR3 comprises 15 residues. V dropped 4 bases and J dropped 2; count of bases not matched to a gene: 8. CDR1 is SGHRS and CDR2 is YFSETQ in the germline V gene. The CDR3 region has the DNA TGCGCCAGCAGCGAGAGGGGGCTTGGAAACACTGAAGCTTTCTTT. Its translation is CASSERGLGNTEAFF.

V is TRBV30 and J is TRBJ1-1; TRBD1 matches 12 bases. J gave up 11 bases and V 0 bases, and 7 bases lay outside the gene matches. Germline V lookup: CDR1 GTSNPN, CDR2 SVGIG (reference sequence). CDR3 length: 14 amino acids. In DNA, the CDR3 is TGTGCCTGGAGTGTAGGGGACAGGGGGCCTCGGGCTTTCTTT. Translation gives CAWSVGDRGPRAFF.

This clone was detected only once. The J gene is TRBJ1-4, the V gene TRBV10-3; D not resolved. V was shortened by 0 bases and J by 0 bases, with 5 bases between the two germline ends. The CDR3 sequence is 15 residues long. Per the germline V gene, CDR1 is ENHRY and CDR2 is SYGVKD. The CDR3, as DNA: TGTGCCATCAGTGAGTCGTTAGCAACTAATGAAAAACTGTTTTTT. Residues: CAISESLATNEKLFF.

The chain uses TRBV27 and TRBJ2-7; 10 bases fit TRBD2. J gave up 3 bases and V 0 bases, and 5 bases lay outside the gene matches. This CDR3 region has 16 residues. Germline lookup yields CDR1 MNHEY and CDR2 SMNVEV (reference sequence). The CDR3 sequence: CASSLSGTSDFYEQYF. CDR3 in DNA: TGTGCCAGCAGTTTATCGGGGACTAGCGACTTCTACGAGCAGTACTTC.

This sequence joins TRBV29-1 and TRBJ2-7; tentative D call: TRBD1 (5 bases). The CDR3 runs to 13 residues. The germline V gene has CDR1 SQVTM and CDR2 ANQGSEA. With 7 bases removed from V and 1 base from J, the gap between germline ends came to 14 bases. This CDR3 reads CSAVLGASYEQYF. The CDR3 DNA reads TGCAGCGCAGTGTTAGGGGCTTCCTACGAGCAGTACTTC.

V gene TRBV9 combines with J gene TRBJ2-5; TRBD2 aligns across 9 bases. Looked up from germline, CDR1 is SGDLS and CDR2 is YYNGEE. The CDR3 runs to 18 residues. V shed 0 bases and J 5 bases; nucleotides not matched to a gene: 14. CDR3 sequence (DNA): TGTGCCAGCAGCGTAGCCTGGCGGGGGGGCCCTGAAGCGGAGACCCAGTACTTC. It encodes CASSVAWRGGPEAETQYF.

The J gene is TRBJ2-2, the V gene TRBV5-6, with TRBD1 matching over 8 bases. V shed 1 base, J shed 4 bases, and the junction held 3 bases outside the gene matches. The germline gives CDR1 SGHDT, CDR2 YYEEEE. The CDR3 sequence is 15 residues long. CDR3 amino acids: CASSLWDRLTGELFF. The CDR3 DNA reads TGTGCCAGCAGCTTGTGGGACAGGCTCACCGGGGAGCTGTTTTTT.

The genes are TRBV5-1 and TRBJ2-7, with 8 bases fitting TRBD1. Germline V gene sequence: CDR1 SGHRS, CDR2 YFSETQ. V lost 4 bases, J lost 0 bases, and 6 bases stayed unmatched. The CDR3 is 15 amino acids. CDR3 residues: CASSTAGTGSYEQYF. The CDR3, as DNA: TGCGCCAGCAGCACCGCCGGGACAGGCTCCTACGAGCAGTACTTC. Using reference TRBV5-1 and TRBJ2-7 for the parts outside the CDR3, the full variable domain is KAGVTQTPRYLIKTRGQQVTLSCSPISGHRSVSWYQQTPGQGLQFLFEYFSETQRNKGNFPGRFSGRQFSNSRSEMNVSTLELGDSALYLCASSTAGTGSYEQYFGPGTRLTVT.

V gene TRBV6-5 combines with J gene TRBJ2-1, with 9 bases aligning to TRBD1. The CDR3 is 14 amino acids. Germline lookup yields CDR1 MNHEY and CDR2 SVGAGI. V dropped 5 bases and J dropped 10; count of bases not matched to a gene: 9. CDR3 coding DNA: TGTGCCAGCAGTCCCGGGACAGGGCTAAGGGAGCAGTTCTTC. Translation: CASSPGTGLREQFF.

The gene calls are TRBV3-1 (or the pseudogene TRBV3-2) and TRBJ2-2, with D perhaps TRBD1 (6 bases). The germline CDR1 and CDR2 sequences are LGHDT and YNNKEL (reference sequence). Trimming took off 0 bases at V and 0 bases at J, with 8 bases between the two ends. The CDR3 consists of 16 residues. The CDR3 DNA reads as TGTGCCAGCAGCCAAGAGGGGACATCGAACACCGGGGAGCTGTTTTTT. Amino acid sequence: CASSQEGTSNTGELFF.

CDR3 DNA sequence: TGTGCCAGCAGTCCCCGAGAAGATACGCAGTATTTT. Translation gives CASSPREDTQYF. The chain carries TRBV6-2 or TRBV6-3 and TRBJ2-3, with D unclear. V dropped 5 bases and J dropped 5 bases, with 8 bases sitting between them. The CDR3 sequence is 12 residues long. The germline CDR1 and CDR2 sequences are MNHEY and SVGEGT.

This chain uses TRBV6-4 with TRBJ1-2, with a weak D call TRBD1 (5 bases). V was shortened by 2 bases and J by 6 bases, with 16 bases between the two germline ends. The germline V gene has CDR1 MRHNA and CDR2 SNTAGT. This CDR3 has 15 amino acids. CDR3 sequence reads: CASSDTGRRTNGYTF. The CDR3 DNA reads TGTGCCAGCAGTGACACGGGACGGCGGACTAATGGCTACACCTTC.

The rearrangement uses TRBV18 and TRBJ1-2, with D perhaps TRBD1 (6 bases). CDR3 length: 13 residues. Trimming stripped 4 bases from V and 6 bases from J, with 12 bases between. Germline V gives CDR1 KGHSH, CDR2 LQKENI. The CDR3: CASSRTAKDGYTF. The DNA for the CDR3 is TGTGCCAGCTCACGGACAGCCAAAGATGGCTACACCTTC.

The gene calls are TRBV5-1 and TRBJ2-3, with 15 bases that match TRBD2. This CDR3 is built from 18 residues. The germline V gene has CDR1 SGHRS and CDR2 YFSETQ. Trimming cost V 7 bases and J 0 bases; bases outside gene matches: 9. The CDR3 sequence is CASGSGTSGGPSTDTQYF. For the CDR3, the DNA is TGCGCCAGCGGCTCTGGGACTAGCGGGGGGCCTAGCACAGATACGCAGTATTTT.

The chain carries TRBV5-1 and TRBJ1-6; weak D call: TRBD1 (6 bases). Trimming took 2 bases from V and 7 from J, leaving 13 bases between them. Germline V gene sequence: CDR1 SGHRS, CDR2 YFSETQ. This CDR3 is 15 amino acids long. The CDR3 coding sequence is TGCGCCAGCAGCTTTGAAGGACAGCGCAATTCACCCCTCCACTTT. Translation gives CASSFEGQRNSPLHF. The full variable domain, completed using reference TRBV5-1 and TRBJ1-6, is KAGVTQTPRYLIKTRGQQVTLSCSPISGHRSVSWYQQTPGQGLQFLFEYFSETQRNKGNFPGRFSGRQFSNSRSEMNVSTLELGDSALYLCASSFEGQRNSPLHFGNGTRLTVT.

The genes are TRBV5-1 and TRBJ2-3; the D gene is possibly TRBD2 (5 bases). Trimming took 0 bases from V and 6 from J, leaving 17 bases between them. The CDR3 is 16 amino acids. CDR1 SGHRS and CDR2 YFSETQ come from the germline V gene. CDR3 in amino acids: CASSLAGEGVRDTQYF. As DNA, the CDR3 is TGCGCCAGCAGCTTGGCGGGTGAGGGAGTCCGGGATACGCAGTATTTT.